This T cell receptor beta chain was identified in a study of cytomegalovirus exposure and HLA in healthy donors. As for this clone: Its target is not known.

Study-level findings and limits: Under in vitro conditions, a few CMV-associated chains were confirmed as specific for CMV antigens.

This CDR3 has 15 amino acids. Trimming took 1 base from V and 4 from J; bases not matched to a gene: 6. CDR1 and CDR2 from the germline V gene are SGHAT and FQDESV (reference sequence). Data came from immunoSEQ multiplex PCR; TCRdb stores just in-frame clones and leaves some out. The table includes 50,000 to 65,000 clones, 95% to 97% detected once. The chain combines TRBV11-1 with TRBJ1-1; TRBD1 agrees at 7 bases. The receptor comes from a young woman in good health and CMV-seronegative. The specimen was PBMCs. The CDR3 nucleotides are TGTGCCAGCAGCTTAGGAGGGGGCGTGGGCACTGAAGCTTTCTTT. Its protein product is CASSLGGGVGTEAFF.